Included here is one T cell receptor beta chain sequence, with context. Here immunoSEQ multiplex PCR was the method, and the copy in TCRdb shows in-frame clones only, minus some. The top ten clones hold around 1.6% of a sample with 300,000 or so clones, 86% of them seen once. The entry originates in a study of blood T cell repertoires in COVID-19. This CDR3 has 13 amino acids. The V segment lost 0 bases and the J segment 9 bases; nucleotides outside the gene matches: 2. In germline, CDR1 is MNHEY, CDR2 SVGEGT. The receptor comes from a woman between 50 and 59 years old with acute or convalescent COVID-19. This chain links TRBV6-2 or TRBV6-3 with TRBJ2-1; 7 nucleotides match TRBD1. The sequenced sample consisted of peripheral blood. The CDR3 spells CASSYSGGGEQFF. The CDR3 DNA is TGTGCCAGCAGTTACTCAGGGGGCGGTGAGCAGTTCTTC.